Listed below are T cell receptor beta chains from one sample, sequenced in a study of CD8 T cells in Susac syndrome. MiXCR, run by TCRdb on the immunoSEQ multiplex PCR reads, gives a single entry per CDR3 protein. The table shows 150,000 to 200,000 distinct CDR3 sequences, with 94% occurring only once. The sample comprised CD4+ T cells from PBMCs. Receptors originate from a human donor with multiple sclerosis. Each CDR3 is given with its conserved first and last residue. The order of the fields is clone size, J gene, V gene, D gene, CDR3 protein, CDR3 DNA. D genes are given only for firm matches. Rows give clone size only sometimes, using once, few, many, or a class for an expanded clone.

>.|TRBJ2-2|TRBV11-3|TRBD2
CASSTGLAGAELFF
TGTGCCAGCAGCACGGGACTAGCGGGCGCGGAGCTGTTTTTT
>.|TRBJ2-4|TRBV28|TRBD2
CASSFVTSGDLAKNIQYF
TGTGCCAGCAGTTTCGTGACTAGCGGAGATCTAGCCAAAAACATTCAGTACTTC
>.|TRBJ2-5|TRBV27|.
CVSSHRGTVQGTQYF
TGTGTCAGCAGCCACCGGGGGACTGTCCAGGGGACCCAGTACTTC
>.|TRBJ2-1|TRBV19|TRBD2
CASIDGSGRYNEQFF
TGTGCCAGTATTGACGGTAGCGGGAGATACAATGAGCAGTTCTTC
>.|TRBJ1-2|TRBV19|.
CASRRALLYGYTF
TGTGCCAGTAGGAGGGCGCTCCTCTATGGCTACACCTTC
>.|TRBJ1-1|TRBV6-5|TRBD1
CASTRPDRIGSEAFF
TGTGCCAGCACCCGGCCGGACAGGATCGGCTCTGAAGCTTTCTTT
>.|TRBJ2-5|TRBV19|.
CASSDIAAGQETQYF
TGTGCCAGTAGTGATATAGCAGCCGGCCAAGAGACCCAGTACTTC
>.|TRBJ2-4|TRBV9|TRBD2
CASSVGLAGGGLKNIQYF
TGTGCCAGCAGCGTAGGACTAGCGGGAGGTGGGTTAAAGAACATTCAGTACTTC
>.|TRBJ1-2|TRBV2|.
CASSAGIGYTF
TGTGCCAGCAGTGCAGGGATTGGCTACACCTTC
>.|TRBJ2-1|TRBV20-1|.
CSASDYRPVDDEQFF
TGCAGTGCTAGTGACTACAGGCCGGTTGACGATGAGCAGTTCTTC
>.|TRBJ1-1|TRBV9|.
CASSVHRLGTEAFF
TGTGCCAGCAGCGTCCACCGATTGGGCACTGAAGCTTTCTTT
>.|TRBJ1-2|TRBV30|TRBD1
CAWSSGGHGYTF
TGTGCCTGGAGTTCAGGGGGCCATGGCTACACCTTC
>.|TRBJ1-2|TRBV2|.
CASSVTENYGYTF
TGTGCCAGCAGTGTTACCGAGAACTATGGCTACACCTTC
>.|TRBJ1-5|TRBV30|TRBD1
CAWSAGGAGQPQHF
TGTGCCTGGAGTGCAGGGGGCGCGGGGCAGCCCCAGCATTTT
>.|TRBJ2-2|TRBV6-5|TRBD1
CASSYSGTEGGELFF
TGTGCCAGCAGTTACTCGGGGACAGAAGGCGGGGAGCTGTTTTTT
>.|TRBJ1-1|TRBV11-2|.
CASSPWSFMSTNTEAFF
TGTGCCAGCAGCCCCTGGTCCTTTATGAGTACGAACACTGAAGCTTTCTTT
>.|TRBJ2-7|TRBV12-3/TRBV12-4|.
CATKRTPSYEQYF
TGTGCCACCAAGCGGACACCCTCCTACGAGCAGTACTTC
>.|TRBJ2-6|TRBV12-3/TRBV12-4|.
CASSLMEVLTF
TGTGCCAGCAGTTTGATGGAAGTCCTGACTTTC
>.|TRBJ1-4|TRBV25-1|TRBD1
CASSRTGAEKLFF
TGTGCCAGCAGTAGGACAGGGGCAGAAAAACTGTTTTTT
>.|TRBJ2-1|TRBV30|TRBD2
CAWSLGTSSYNEQFF
TGTGCCTGGAGCTTGGGGACTAGCTCCTACAATGAGCAGTTCTTC
>.|TRBJ2-1|TRBV5-4|.
CASSLAGEEQFF
TGTGCCAGCAGCTTGGCGGGGGAAGAGCAGTTCTTC
>.|TRBJ2-5|TRBV10-3|.
CAISGERGSETQYF
TGTGCCATCAGTGGGGAAAGGGGGTCAGAGACCCAGTACTTC
>.|TRBJ2-7|TRBV6-2/TRBV6-3|.
CASRWAPRSSYEQYF
TGTGCCAGCAGGTGGGCCCCTAGGAGCTCCTACGAGCAGTACTTC
>.|TRBJ1-1|TRBV10-1|.
CASSEDSWNTEAFF
TGCGCCAGCAGTGAAGACAGTTGGAACACTGAAGCTTTCTTT
>.|TRBJ1-1|TRBV19|.
CASSSRGAVATEAFF
TGTGCCAGTAGCTCGCGGGGGGCGGTGGCCACTGAAGCTTTCTTT
>.|TRBJ1-5|TRBV28|.
CASIPGGRGDQPQHF
TGTGCCAGCATCCCGGGAGGCAGGGGAGATCAGCCCCAGCATTTT
>once|TRBJ2-2|TRBV3-1|TRBD2
CASSEGLAGASNTGELFF
TGTGCCAGCAGCGAGGGACTAGCGGGAGCTTCGAACACCGGGGAGCTGTTTTTT
>.|TRBJ2-3|TRBV7-9|.
CASSTRGPDTQYF
TGTGCCAGCAGTACCCGGGGGCCCGATACGCAGTATTTT
>.|TRBJ2-2|TRBV18|.
CASSPPGRSGELFF
TGTGCCAGCTCACCCCCCGGTCGGTCCGGGGAGCTGTTTTTT
>.|TRBJ2-3|TRBV30|.
CAWSLGHITDTQYF
TGTGCCTGGAGTCTCGGACACATCACAGATACGCAGTATTTT
>.|TRBJ1-1|TRBV20-1|.
CSARSDKNTEAFF
TGCAGTGCTAGAAGTGACAAGAACACTGAAGCTTTCTTT
>.|TRBJ1-1|TRBV15|TRBD1
CATSDPGQVNTEAFF
TGTGCCACCAGCGATCCGGGACAGGTTAACACTGAAGCTTTCTTT
>.|TRBJ2-7|TRBV15|.
CATSLGGEYEQYF
TGTGCCACCAGCCTCGGGGGCGAATACGAGCAGTACTTC
>.|TRBJ1-1|TRBV29-1|.
CSVEENRNTEAFF
TGCAGCGTTGAAGAAAACAGGAACACTGAAGCTTTCTTT
>.|TRBJ2-7|TRBV28|.
CASSLYGYEQYF
TGTGCCAGCAGTTTATACGGCTACGAGCAGTACTTC
>.|TRBJ1-3|TRBV20-1|.
CSARDPVSGGTIYF
TGCAGTGCTAGAGACCCGGTCTCCGGGGGCACCATATATTTT
>.|TRBJ2-2|TRBV3-1|.
CASSLGGARGTGELFF
TGTGCCAGCAGCTTGGGGGGGGCCCGAGGGACCGGGGAGCTGTTTTTT
>.|TRBJ1-2|TRBV10-2|.
CASSETRGKGYTF
TGCGCCAGCAGTGAGACCAGGGGTAAAGGCTACACCTTC
>.|TRBJ2-7|TRBV10-3|.
CAISESSMLSYEQYF
TGTGCCATCAGTGAGTCATCTATGCTCTCCTACGAGCAGTACTTC
>once|TRBJ1-2|TRBV19|.
CASSMSGYTF
TGTGCCAGTAGTATGAGTGGCTACACCTTC
>.|TRBJ2-5|TRBV4-2|TRBD2
CASSQVGLAGHDF
TGTGCCAGCAGCCAAGTGGGACTAGCCGGGCATGACTTC
>.|TRBJ1-1|TRBV12-5|.
CASGLNDHRRAFF
TGTGCTAGTGGTTTGAACGACCACCGGCGGGCTTTCTTT
>once|TRBJ2-3|TRBV4-1|.
CASSQDRGRGTQYF
TGCGCCAGCAGCCAAGATCGAGGACGAGGTACGCAGTATTTT
>.|TRBJ2-4|TRBV6-2/TRBV6-3|.
CASSYFRNIQYF
TGTGCCAGCAGTTACTTCCGAAACATTCAGTACTTC
>.|TRBJ2-3|TRBV29-1|.
CSVEGSFTDTQYF
TGCAGCGTTGAGGGCAGTTTTACAGATACGCAGTATTTT
>.|TRBJ2-1|TRBV28|TRBD1
CASDSQGAQNEQFF
TGTGCCAGCGATTCACAGGGGGCGCAGAATGAGCAGTTCTTC
>.|TRBJ1-1|TRBV6-2/TRBV6-3|.
CASSQPAPPRAFF
TGTGCCAGCAGTCAGCCGGCACCCCCAAGAGCTTTCTTT
>.|TRBJ2-7|TRBV4-1|.
CASSQDTRTYEQYF
TGCGCCAGCAGCCAAGATACACGAACCTACGAGCAGTACTTC
>.|TRBJ2-3|TRBV7-3|TRBD2
CASSVTSVGTDTQYF
TGTGCCAGCAGCGTGACTAGCGTAGGAACAGATACGCAGTATTTT
>.|TRBJ1-1|TRBV3-1|.
CASSQAVNTEAFF
TGTGCCAGCAGCCAGGCGGTGAACACTGAAGCTTTCTTT
>once|TRBJ2-4|TRBV5-1|.
CASSSTGGENIQYF
TGCGCCAGCAGCTCAACTGGTGGGGAAAACATTCAGTACTTC
>.|TRBJ2-7|TRBV28|.
CASTPGWTQYEQYF
TGTGCCAGCACACCAGGGTGGACCCAGTACGAGCAGTACTTC
>.|TRBJ2-1|TRBV19|TRBD2
CASNGQREYNEQFF
TGTGCCAGTAATGGCCAGCGGGAGTACAATGAGCAGTTCTTC
>.|TRBJ2-3|TRBV13|TRBD2
CASSWRSAIAGGPDTQYF
TGTGCCAGCAGCTGGCGAAGCGCCATAGCGGGAGGGCCAGATACGCAGTATTTT
>once|TRBJ2-7|TRBV5-4|TRBD2
CASSWGTSGTFAYEQYF
TGTGCCAGCAGCTGGGGGACTAGCGGGACTTTTGCCTACGAGCAGTACTTC
>.|TRBJ2-6|TRBV27|.
CASSLWGAGANVLTF
TGTGCCAGCAGTTTGTGGGGGGCTGGGGCCAACGTCCTGACTTTC
>.|TRBJ2-5|TRBV7-2|TRBD1
CASSRTGGVETQYF
TGTGCCAGCAGCCGGACAGGGGGAGTGGAGACCCAGTACTTC
>.|TRBJ1-6|TRBV7-3|.
CASSRGTGSPLHF
TGTGCCAGCAGCCGAGGGACGGGTTCACCCCTCCACTTT
>.|TRBJ2-2|TRBV3-1|.
CASIGLDDTGELFF
TGTGCCAGCATTGGTCTAGATGACACCGGGGAGCTGTTTTTT